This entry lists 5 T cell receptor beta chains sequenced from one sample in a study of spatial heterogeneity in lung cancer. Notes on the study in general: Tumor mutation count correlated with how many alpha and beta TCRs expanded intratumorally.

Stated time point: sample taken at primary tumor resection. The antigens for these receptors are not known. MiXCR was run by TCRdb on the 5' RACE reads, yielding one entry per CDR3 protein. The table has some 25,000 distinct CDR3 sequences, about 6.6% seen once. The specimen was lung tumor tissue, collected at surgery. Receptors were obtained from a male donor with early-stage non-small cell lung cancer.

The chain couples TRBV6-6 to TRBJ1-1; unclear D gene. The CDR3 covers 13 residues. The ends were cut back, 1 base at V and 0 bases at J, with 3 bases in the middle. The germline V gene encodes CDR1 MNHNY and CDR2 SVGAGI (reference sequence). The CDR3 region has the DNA TGTGCCAGCAGTTACTTTCTGAACACTGAAGCTTTCTTT. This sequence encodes CASSYFLNTEAFF.

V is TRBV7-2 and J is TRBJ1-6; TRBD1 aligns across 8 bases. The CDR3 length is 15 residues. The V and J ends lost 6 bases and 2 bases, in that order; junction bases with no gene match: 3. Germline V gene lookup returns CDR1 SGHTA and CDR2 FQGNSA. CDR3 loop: CASRPQGAYNSPLHF. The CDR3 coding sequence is TGTGCCAGCAGGCCACAGGGGGCCTATAATTCACCCCTCCACTTT.

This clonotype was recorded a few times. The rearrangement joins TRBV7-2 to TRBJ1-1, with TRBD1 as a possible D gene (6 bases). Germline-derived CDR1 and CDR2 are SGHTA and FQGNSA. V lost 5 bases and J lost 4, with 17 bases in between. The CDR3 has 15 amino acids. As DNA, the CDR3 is TGTGCCAGCAGCCCAAGTGACAGGCGGGGCACTGAAGCTTTCTTT. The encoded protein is CASSPSDRRGTEAFF.

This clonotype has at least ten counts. The CDR3 spells CASSEAAGTRQYF. CDR3 nucleotides: TGTGCCAGCAGTGAAGCGGCAGGCACTCGTCAGTACTTC. J is TRBJ2-4 and V is TRBV25-1; the D is unclear. Germline CDR1 MGHDK, CDR2 SYGVNS. This CDR3 spans 13 amino acids. With 2 bases removed from V and 12 bases from J, the gap between germline ends came to 14 bases.

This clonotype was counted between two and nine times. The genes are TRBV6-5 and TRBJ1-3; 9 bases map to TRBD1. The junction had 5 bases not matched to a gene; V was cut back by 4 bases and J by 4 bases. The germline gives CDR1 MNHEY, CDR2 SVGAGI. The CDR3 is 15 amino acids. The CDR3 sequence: CASSWGQGYGNTIYF. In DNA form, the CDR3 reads TGTGCCAGCAGTTGGGGACAGGGTTACGGAAACACCATATATTTT.